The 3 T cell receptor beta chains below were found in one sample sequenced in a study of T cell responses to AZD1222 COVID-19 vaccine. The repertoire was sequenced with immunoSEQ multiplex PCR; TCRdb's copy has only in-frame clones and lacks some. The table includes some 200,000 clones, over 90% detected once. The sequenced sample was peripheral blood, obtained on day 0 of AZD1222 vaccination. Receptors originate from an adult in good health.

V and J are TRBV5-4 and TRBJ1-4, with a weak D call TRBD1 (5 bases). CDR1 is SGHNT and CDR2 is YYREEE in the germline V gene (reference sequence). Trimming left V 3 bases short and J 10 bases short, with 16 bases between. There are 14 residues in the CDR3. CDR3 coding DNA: TGTGCCAGCAGCTCGCAACAGGCCCCCGGAAAACTGTTTTTT. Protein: CASSSQQAPGKLFF.

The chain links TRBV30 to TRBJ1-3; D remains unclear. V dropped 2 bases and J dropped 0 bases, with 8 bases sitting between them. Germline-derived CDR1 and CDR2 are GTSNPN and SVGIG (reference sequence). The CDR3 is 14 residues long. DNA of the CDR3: TGTGCCTGGAGTACCAGTTTCTCTGGAAACACCATATATTTT. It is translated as CAWSTSFSGNTIYF.

The CDR3 reads CASRKSVQGRSYNSPLHF. The CDR3 DNA reads as TGTGCCAGCAGAAAATCGGTCCAGGGTCGGTCCTATAATTCACCCCTCCACTTT. The chain joins TRBV11-2 to TRBJ1-6; tentative D call: TRBD1 (5 bases). The V end lost 6 bases, the J end lost 1 base, and 19 bases lay between the germline ends. From germline, CDR1 is SGHAT and CDR2 FQNNGV. The CDR3 has 18 amino acids.